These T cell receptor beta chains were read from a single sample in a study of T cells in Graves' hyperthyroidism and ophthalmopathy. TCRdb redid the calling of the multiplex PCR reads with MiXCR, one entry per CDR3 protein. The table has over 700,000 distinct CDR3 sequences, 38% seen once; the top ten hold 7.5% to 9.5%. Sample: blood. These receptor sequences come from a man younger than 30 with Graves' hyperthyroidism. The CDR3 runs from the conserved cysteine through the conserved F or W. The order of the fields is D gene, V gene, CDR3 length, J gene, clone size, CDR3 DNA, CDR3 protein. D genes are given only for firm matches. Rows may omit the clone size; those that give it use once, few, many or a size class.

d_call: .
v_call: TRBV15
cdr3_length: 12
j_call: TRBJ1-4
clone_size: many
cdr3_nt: TGTGCCACCAGCCTCTTGGGGGAAAAACTGTTTTTT
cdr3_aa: CATSLLGEKLFF

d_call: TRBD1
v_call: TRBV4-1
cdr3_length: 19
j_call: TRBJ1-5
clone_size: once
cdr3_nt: TGCGCCAGCAGCCAGCCTACAGGGGGCTTACCCTATAGCAATCAGCCCCAGCATTTT
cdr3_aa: CASSQPTGGLPYSNQPQHF

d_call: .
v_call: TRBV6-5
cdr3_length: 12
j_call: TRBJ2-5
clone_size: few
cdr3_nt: TGTGCCAGCAGCCAAGGCCGGAAGACCCAGTACTTC
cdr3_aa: CASSQGRKTQYF

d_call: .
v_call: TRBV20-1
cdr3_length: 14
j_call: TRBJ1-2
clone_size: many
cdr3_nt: TGCAGTGCTAGAGGAGGACATGAGGTTAATGGCTACACCTTC
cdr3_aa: CSARGGHEVNGYTF

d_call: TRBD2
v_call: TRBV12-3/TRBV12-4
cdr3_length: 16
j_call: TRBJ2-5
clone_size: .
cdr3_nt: TGTGCCAGCAGGGCCGGGACTAGCGGCTTCCAAGAGACCCAGTACTTC
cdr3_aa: CASRAGTSGFQETQYF

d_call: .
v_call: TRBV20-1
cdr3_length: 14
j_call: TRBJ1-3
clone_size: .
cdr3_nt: TGCAGTGCTAGAGATCAGAAGGGGGGAAACACCATATATTTT
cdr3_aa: CSARDQKGGNTIYF

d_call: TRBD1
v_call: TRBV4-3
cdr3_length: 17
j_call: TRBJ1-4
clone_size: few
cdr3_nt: TGCGCCAGCAGCCAAGGAGACTGGGGACAGGCTAATGAAAAACTGTTTTTT
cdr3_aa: CASSQGDWGQANEKLFF

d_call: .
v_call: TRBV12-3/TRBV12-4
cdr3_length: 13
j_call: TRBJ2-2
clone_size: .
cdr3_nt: TGTGCCAGCAGTAAAGAGAACACCGGGGAGCTGTTTTTT
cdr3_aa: CASSKENTGELFF

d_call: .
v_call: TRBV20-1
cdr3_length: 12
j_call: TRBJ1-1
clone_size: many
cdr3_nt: TGCAGCGCAATGCAGGGGCGCACTGAAGCTTTCTTT
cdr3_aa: CSAMQGRTEAFF

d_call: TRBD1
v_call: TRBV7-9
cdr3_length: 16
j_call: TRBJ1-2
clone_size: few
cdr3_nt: TGTGCCAGCAGCCGGCCAAGGGCAGGGGGGAACTATGGCTACACCTTC
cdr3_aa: CASSRPRAGGNYGYTF

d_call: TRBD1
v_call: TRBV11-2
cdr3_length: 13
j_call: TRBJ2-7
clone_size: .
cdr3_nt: TGTGTCAGCAACCCGGGACAGGGAAACGAGCAGTACTTC
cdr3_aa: CVSNPGQGNEQYF

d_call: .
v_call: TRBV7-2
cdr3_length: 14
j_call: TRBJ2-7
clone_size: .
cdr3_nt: TGTGCCAGCAGCTTCTGGCGGGACCCTTGGGAGCAGTACTTC
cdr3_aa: CASSFWRDPWEQYF

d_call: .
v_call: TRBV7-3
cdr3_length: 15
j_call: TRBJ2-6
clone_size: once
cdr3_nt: TGTGCCAGCAGCTTAACGTCGGCAGGGGCCAACGTCCTGACTTTC
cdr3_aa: CASSLTSAGANVLTF